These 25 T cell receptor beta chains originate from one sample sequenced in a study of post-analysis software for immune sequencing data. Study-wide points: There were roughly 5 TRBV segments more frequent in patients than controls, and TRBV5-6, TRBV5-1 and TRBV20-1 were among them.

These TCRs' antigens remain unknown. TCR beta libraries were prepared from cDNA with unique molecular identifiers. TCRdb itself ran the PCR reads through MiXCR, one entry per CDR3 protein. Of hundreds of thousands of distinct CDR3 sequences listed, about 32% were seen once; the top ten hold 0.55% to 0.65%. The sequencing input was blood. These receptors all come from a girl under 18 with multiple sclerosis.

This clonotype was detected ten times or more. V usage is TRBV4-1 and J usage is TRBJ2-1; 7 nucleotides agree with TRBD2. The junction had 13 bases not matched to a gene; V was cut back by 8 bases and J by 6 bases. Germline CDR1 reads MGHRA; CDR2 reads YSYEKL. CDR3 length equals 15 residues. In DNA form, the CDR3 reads TGCGCCAGCCGCGTCAGGGCGGGGGACGGCAATGAGCAGTTCTTC. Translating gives CASRVRAGDGNEQFF.

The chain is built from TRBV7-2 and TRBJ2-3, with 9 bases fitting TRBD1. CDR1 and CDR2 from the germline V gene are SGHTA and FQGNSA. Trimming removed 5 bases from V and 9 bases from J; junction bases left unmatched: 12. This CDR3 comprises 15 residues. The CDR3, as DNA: TGTGCCAGCAGCCTTAACCGGGACAGGGTCGGGACGCAGTATTTT. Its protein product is CASSLNRDRVGTQYF.

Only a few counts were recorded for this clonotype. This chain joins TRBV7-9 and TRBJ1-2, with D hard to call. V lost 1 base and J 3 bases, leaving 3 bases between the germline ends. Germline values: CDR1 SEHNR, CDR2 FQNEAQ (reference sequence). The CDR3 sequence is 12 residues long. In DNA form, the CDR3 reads TGTGCCAGCAGCTTAGGGTACTATGGCTACACCTTC. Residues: CASSLGYYGYTF. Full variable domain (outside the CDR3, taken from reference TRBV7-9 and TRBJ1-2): DTGVSQNPRHKITKRGQNVTFRCDPISEHNRLYWYRQTLGQGPEFLTYFQNEAQLEKSRLLSDRFSAERPKGSFSTLEIQRTEQGDSAMYLCASSLGYYGYTFGSGTRLTVV.

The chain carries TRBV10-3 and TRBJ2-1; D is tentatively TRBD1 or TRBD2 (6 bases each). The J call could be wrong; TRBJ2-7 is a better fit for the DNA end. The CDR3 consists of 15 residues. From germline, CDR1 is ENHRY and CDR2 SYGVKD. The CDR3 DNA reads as TGTGCCATCAGGACGGACGGGGGCTCCTACAATGAGCAGTACTTC. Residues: CAIRTDGGSYNEQYF.

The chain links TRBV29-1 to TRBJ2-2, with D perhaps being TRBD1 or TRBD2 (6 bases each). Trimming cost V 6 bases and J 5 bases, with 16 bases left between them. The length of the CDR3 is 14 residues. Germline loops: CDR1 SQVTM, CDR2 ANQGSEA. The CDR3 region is CSVGGGGFTGELFF. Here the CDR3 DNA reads TGCAGCGTGGGAGGTGGGGGCTTTACCGGGGAGCTGTTTTTT.

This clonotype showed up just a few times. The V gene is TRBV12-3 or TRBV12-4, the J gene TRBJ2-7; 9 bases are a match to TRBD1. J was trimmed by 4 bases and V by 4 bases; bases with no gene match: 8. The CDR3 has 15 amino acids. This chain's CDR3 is CASSSQQGTGYEQYF. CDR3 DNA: TGTGCCAGCAGTTCCCAACAAGGGACAGGGTACGAGCAGTACTTC.

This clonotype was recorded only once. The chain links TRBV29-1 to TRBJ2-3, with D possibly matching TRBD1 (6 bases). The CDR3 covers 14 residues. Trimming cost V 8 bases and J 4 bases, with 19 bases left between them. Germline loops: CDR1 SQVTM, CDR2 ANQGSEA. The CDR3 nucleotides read TGCAGCATGATCTGGGACACCGACCCAGATACGCAGTATTTT. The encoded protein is CSMIWDTDPDTQYF.

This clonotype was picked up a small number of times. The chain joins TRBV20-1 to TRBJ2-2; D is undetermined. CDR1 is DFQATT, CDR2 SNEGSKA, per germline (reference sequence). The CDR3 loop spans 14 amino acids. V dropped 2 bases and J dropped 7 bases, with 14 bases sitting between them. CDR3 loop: CSARPMSLLGELFF. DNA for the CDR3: TGCAGTGCTAGACCGATGTCCCTCCTCGGGGAGCTGTTTTTT.

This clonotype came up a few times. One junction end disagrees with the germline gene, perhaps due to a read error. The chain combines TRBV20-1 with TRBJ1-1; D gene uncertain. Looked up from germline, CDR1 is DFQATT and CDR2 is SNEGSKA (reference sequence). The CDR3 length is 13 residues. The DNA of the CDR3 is TGTAGTGCTAGAAGTCTACTGAACACTGAAGCTTTCTTT. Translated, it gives CSARSLLNTEAFF.

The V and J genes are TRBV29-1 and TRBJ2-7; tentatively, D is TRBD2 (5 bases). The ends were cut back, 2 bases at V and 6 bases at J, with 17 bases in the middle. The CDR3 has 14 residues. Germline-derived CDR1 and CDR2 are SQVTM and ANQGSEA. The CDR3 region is CSVEQKTRRGEQYF. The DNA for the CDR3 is TGCAGCGTTGAACAGAAGACCCGCCGGGGCGAGCAGTACTTC.

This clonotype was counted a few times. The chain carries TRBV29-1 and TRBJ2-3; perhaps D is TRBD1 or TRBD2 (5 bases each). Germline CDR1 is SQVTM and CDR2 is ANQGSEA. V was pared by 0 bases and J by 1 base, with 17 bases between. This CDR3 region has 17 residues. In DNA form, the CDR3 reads TGCAGCGTTGAAGATCCACGGTGGGGGAGAGGCACAGATACGCAGTATTTT. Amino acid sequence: CSVEDPRWGRGTDTQYF.

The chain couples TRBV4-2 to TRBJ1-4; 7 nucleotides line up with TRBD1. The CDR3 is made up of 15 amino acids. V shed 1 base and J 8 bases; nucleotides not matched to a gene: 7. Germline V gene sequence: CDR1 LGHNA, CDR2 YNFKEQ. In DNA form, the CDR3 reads TGTGCCAGCAGCCAAGTGAGGGGGCCAGGAGAAAAACTGTTTTTT. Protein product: CASSQVRGPGEKLFF.

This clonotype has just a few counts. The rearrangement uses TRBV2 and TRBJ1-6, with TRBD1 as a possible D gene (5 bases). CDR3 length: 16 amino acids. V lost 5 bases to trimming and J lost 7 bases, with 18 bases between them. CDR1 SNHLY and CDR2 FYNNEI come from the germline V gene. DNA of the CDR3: TGTGCCAGCAGTTCACGGGCCCGGGGGAAGAATTCACCCCTCCACTTT. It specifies CASSSRARGKNSPLHF.

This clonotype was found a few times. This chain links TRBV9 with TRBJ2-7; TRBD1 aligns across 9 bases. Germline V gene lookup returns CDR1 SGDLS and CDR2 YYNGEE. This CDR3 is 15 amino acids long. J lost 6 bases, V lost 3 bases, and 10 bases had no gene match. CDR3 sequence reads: CASSAGTGRVGEQYF. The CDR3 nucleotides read TGTGCCAGCAGCGCTGGGACAGGGCGCGTCGGCGAGCAGTACTTC. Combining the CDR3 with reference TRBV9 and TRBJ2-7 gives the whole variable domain DSGVTQTPKHLITATGQRVTLRCSPRSGDLSVYWYQQSLDQGLQFLIQYYNGEERAKGNILERFSAQQFPDLHSELNLSSLELGDSALYFCASSAGTGRVGEQYFGPGTRLTVT.

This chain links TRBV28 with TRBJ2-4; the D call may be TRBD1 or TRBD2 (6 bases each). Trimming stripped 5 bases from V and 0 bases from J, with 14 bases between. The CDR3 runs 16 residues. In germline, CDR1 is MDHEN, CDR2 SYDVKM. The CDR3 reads CASSVLGGLAKNIQYF. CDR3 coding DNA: TGTGCCAGCAGTGTCCTAGGGGGACTAGCCAAAAACATTCAGTACTTC.

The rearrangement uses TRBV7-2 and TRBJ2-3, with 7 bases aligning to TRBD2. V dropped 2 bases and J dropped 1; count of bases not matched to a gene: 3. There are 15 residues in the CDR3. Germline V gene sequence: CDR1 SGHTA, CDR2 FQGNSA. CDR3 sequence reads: CTSSLLRGGTDTQYF. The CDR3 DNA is TGTACCAGCAGCTTACTCCGGGGGGGCACAGATACGCAGTATTTT.

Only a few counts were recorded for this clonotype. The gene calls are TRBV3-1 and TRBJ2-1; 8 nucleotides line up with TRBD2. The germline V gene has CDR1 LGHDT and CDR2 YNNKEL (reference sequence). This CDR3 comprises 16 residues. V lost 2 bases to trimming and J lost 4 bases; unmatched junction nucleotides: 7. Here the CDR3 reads CASSQFRSGKYNEQFF. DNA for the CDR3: TGTGCCAGCAGCCAATTCCGTAGCGGGAAATACAATGAGCAGTTCTTC.

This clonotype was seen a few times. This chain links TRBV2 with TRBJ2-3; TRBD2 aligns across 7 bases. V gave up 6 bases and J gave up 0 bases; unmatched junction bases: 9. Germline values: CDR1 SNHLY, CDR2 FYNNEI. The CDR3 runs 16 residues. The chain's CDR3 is CASSLYLAGSTDTQYF. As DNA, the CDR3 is TGTGCCAGCAGCCTTTACTTAGCGGGTAGCACAGATACGCAGTATTTT.

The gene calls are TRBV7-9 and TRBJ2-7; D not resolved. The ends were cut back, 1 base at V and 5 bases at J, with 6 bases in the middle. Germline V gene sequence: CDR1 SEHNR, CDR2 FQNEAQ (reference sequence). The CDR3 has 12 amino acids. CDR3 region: CASSLDVNEQYF. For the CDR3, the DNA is TGTGCCAGCAGCTTAGATGTAAACGAGCAGTACTTC.

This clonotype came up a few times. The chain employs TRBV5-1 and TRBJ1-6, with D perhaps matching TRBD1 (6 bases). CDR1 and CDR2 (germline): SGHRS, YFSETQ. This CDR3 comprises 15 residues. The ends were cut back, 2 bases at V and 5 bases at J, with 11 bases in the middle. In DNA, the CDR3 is TGCGCCAGCAGCTTACAGGGCTTCAATAATTCACCCCTCCACTTT. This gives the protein CASSLQGFNNSPLHF.

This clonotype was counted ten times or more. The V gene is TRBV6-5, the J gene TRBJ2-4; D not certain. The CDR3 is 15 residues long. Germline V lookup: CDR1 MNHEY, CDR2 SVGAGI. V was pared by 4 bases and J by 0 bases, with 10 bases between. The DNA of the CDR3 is TGTGCCAGCAGTTCCCGCGAGTTAGCCAAAAACATTCAGTACTTC. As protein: CASSSRELAKNIQYF.

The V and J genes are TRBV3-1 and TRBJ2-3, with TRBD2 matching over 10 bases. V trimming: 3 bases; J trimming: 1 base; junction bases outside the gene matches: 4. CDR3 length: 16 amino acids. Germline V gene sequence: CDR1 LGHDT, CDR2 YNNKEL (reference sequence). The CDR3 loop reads CASSQEGLAGTDTQYF. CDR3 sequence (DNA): TGTGCCAGCAGCCAGGAAGGACTAGCGGGCACAGATACGCAGTATTTT.

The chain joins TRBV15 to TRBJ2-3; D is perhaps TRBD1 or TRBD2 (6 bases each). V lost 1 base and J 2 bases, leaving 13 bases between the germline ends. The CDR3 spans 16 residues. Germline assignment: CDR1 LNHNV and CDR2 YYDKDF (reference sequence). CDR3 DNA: TGTGCCACCAGCAGAGGGTGGGGGGCTTTCACAGATACGCAGTATTTT. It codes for CATSRGWGAFTDTQYF.

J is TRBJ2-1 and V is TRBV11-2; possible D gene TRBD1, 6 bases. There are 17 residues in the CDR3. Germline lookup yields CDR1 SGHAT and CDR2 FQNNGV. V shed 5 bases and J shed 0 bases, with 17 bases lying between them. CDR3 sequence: CASSPRRGQSSYNEQFF. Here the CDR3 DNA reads TGTGCCAGCAGCCCTCGACGAGGACAGAGCTCCTACAATGAGCAGTTCTTC.

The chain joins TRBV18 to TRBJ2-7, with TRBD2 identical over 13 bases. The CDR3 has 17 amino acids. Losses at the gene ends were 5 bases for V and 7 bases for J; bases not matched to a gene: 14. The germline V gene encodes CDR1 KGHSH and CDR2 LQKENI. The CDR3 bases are TGTGCCAGCTCAGCCCCGACCACTAGCGGGAGGGCCGGAGAGCAGTACTTC. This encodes CASSAPTTSGRAGEQYF.